Given below is one T cell receptor (beta chain) in context. Assay: immunoSEQ multiplex PCR; the TCRdb copy retains only in-frame clones and omits some. The sample holds 150,000 to 200,000 clones, about 88% seen once. This entry comes from a study of blood T cell repertoires in COVID-19. Deletions cut 7 bases from V and 1 base from J, with 17 bases between. Germline CDR1 reads MDHEN; CDR2 reads SYDVKM. The CDR3 length is 15 residues. The clonotype originates from a man in his sixties with active or convalescent COVID-19. Sequencing was performed on peripheral blood. The chain links TRBV28 to TRBJ2-7, with D perhaps matching TRBD1 (7 bases). The CDR3 DNA is TGTGCCAGCAACCAAGTACAGGGGAGGTCCTACGAGCAGTACTTC. This sequence encodes CASNQVQGRSYEQYF.